These T cell receptor beta chains were read from a single sample in a study of post-analysis software for immune sequencing data. TCRdb reanalysed the PCR reads using MiXCR and keeps one entry per CDR3 protein. This table has about 200,000 distinct CDR3 sequences, over 25% appearing once. The sequencing sample was made of blood. The receptor source for this set is a girl aged 2-17 years with multiple sclerosis. Each CDR3 is given with its conserved first and last residue. Each record gives: V gene, clone size, J gene, CDR3 protein. Clone size is given for some rows only: seen once, a few or many times, or a class if the clone is expanded.

TRBV15	many	TRBJ2-4	CATSRDPDTQNIQYF
TRBV7-2	.	TRBJ1-5	CASSLDVDQPQHF
TRBV20-1	.	TRBJ2-5	CSAKQAASGIGEQYF
TRBV6-2/TRBV6-3	.	TRBJ1-2	CASSWTGGPTPIPNYGYTF
TRBV20-1	once	TRBJ1-5	CSAIHRDLGQPQHF
TRBV7-9	few	TRBJ2-3	CASSPPVAPSTDTQYF
TRBV6-5	few	TRBJ2-2	CASSYGWLAGPGELFF
TRBV5-1	few	TRBJ2-7	CASSPRDRVHEQYF
TRBV12-3/TRBV12-4	.	TRBJ2-7	CASSSTTESYEQYF
TRBV27	many	TRBJ1-2	CASSRKDRGANYGYTF
TRBV7-3	.	TRBJ1-5	CASSATQGQPQHF
TRBV20-1	few	TRBJ2-3	CSASGTRDTDTQYF
TRBV29-1	many	TRBJ2-1	CSVAGTSGSYEQFF
TRBV10-2	many	TRBJ2-7	CASSPPTPYEQYF
TRBV11-2	.	TRBJ2-1	CASSRTETKLNNEQFF
TRBV5-1	.	TRBJ1-5	CASSLVDGGGKGNQPQHF
TRBV28	.	TRBJ1-4	CASSLAGEGEKLFF
TRBV5-1	many	TRBJ1-6	CASRRIGSSYNSPLHF
TRBV29-1	.	TRBJ2-1	CSVGVQSYNEQFF
TRBV7-9	.	TRBJ2-2	CASSLGGIQGERRTGELFF
TRBV4-1	few	TRBJ1-1	CASSQEGQRNTEAFF
TRBV4-1	many	TRBJ2-7	CASAPLAGASYEQYF
TRBV5-4	many	TRBJ2-1	CASTLQATSSYNEQFF
TRBV20-1	few	TRBJ2-7	CSGDKGGGQYF
TRBV5-1	.	TRBJ2-7	CASSDGQGAYEQYF
TRBV3-1	few	TRBJ2-5	CASIRSGGGETQYF
TRBV20-1	.	TRBJ2-2	CSARVAAANTGELFF
TRBV3-1	.	TRBJ1-2	CASSQRGQEYGYTF
TRBV12-3/TRBV12-4	few	TRBJ1-4	CASSPRTGEGEKLFF
TRBV7-9	.	TRBJ2-4	CASSLKGRVQYF
TRBV5-1	.	TRBJ1-1	CASSLAAGFAEAFF
TRBV20-1	few	TRBJ1-2	CSAGGRSYGYTF
TRBV20-1	few	TRBJ2-7	CSARRGIYYEQYF
TRBV20-1	many	TRBJ2-4	CSAREGGNIQYF
TRBV12-5	many	TRBJ2-1	CASGPALAGDGEQFF
TRBV29-1	many	TRBJ2-7	CSARRQGRTEQYF
TRBV15	.	TRBJ1-1	CATSREGRGLRTEAFF
TRBV5-1	.	TRBJ2-3	CASSPGTSGIVPDTQYF
TRBV20-1	many	TRBJ2-1	CSAGGGARHNEQFF
TRBV20-1	many	TRBJ2-7	CSARKGYEQYF
TRBV7-2	few	TRBJ1-1	CASRLSGNTEAFF
TRBV11-2	once	TRBJ2-1	CASSFSPGQPDNEQFF
TRBV20-1	.	TRBJ2-7	CSAPFGGGAYYEQYF
TRBV29-1	once	TRBJ1-2	CSVEARSGVGAYYGYTF
TRBV7-9	few	TRBJ2-1	CASSLGTSRSSYNEQFF
TRBV30	few	TRBJ1-2	CAWSRQANYGYTF
TRBV19	once	TRBJ1-5	CASIPNEGASNQPQHF
TRBV5-1	few	TRBJ1-1	CASTSGGDTGAFF